These T cell receptor beta chains were read from a single sample in a study of cytomegalovirus exposure and HLA in healthy donors. Libraries were prepared by immunoSEQ multiplex PCR; TCRdb keeps only in-frame clonotypes and omits some of them. The sample records 120,000 or so clones, 70% to 90% being singletons. Material for sequencing was PBMCs. The receptors here all came from a woman between 18 and 30 years old in good health and CMV-seronegative. The CDR3 runs from the conserved cysteine through the conserved F or W. Each record gives: D gene, CDR3 length, J gene, clone size, V gene, CDR3 DNA, CDR3 protein. A D gene is named only where the DNA matches it firmly. The size of a clone is reported for some rows only, either as once, few or many, or as a class for expanded clones.

NA 15 TRBJ1-2 NA TRBV5-8 TGTGCCAGCAGCTTGGTTCAGGGCGTAAGCTATGGCTACACCTTC CASSLVQGVSYGYTF
NA 16 TRBJ2-1 NA TRBV4-1 TGCGCCAGCACCCAAGAGGTGACTACAGGGCCCAATGAGCAGTTCTTC CASTQEVTTGPNEQFF
TRBD1 13 TRBJ2-7 NA TRBV30 TGTGCCTGGAGTTTAACAGGGGGCTGGGAGCAGTACTTC CAWSLTGGWEQYF
TRBD2 18 TRBJ2-1 NA TRBV28 TGTGCCAGCAGTTTCGGGACTAGCGGGAGGGCCAGTTTATATGAGCAGTTCTTC CASSFGTSGRASLYEQFF
TRBD2 18 TRBJ2-3 NA TRBV7-9 TGTGCCAGCAGCTTAGGGTGGCTAGCGGGGATTAGCACAGATACGCAGTATTTT CASSLGWLAGISTDTQYF
TRBD1 15 TRBJ1-2 NA TRBV6-5 TGTGCCAGCAGTTACTCATCAGGGGGCTGGGAAGGCTACACCTTC CASSYSSGGWEGYTF
NA 15 TRBJ2-5 NA TRBV7-8 TGTGCCAGCAGCTTAAACCCCAGGGCTCGAGAGACCCAGTACTTC CASSLNPRARETQYF
TRBD1 20 TRBJ1-2 NA TRBV23-1 TGCGCCAGCAGTCAAGGAGTGGCCAGGCCCCTTGACAGGGCGGACTATGGCTACACCTTC CASSQGVARPLDRADYGYTF
NA 13 TRBJ2-7 NA TRBV27 TGTGCCAGCAGTTTAAGCTCGGCCTACGAGCAGTACTTC CASSLSSAYEQYF
NA 18 TRBJ2-1 NA TRBV12-2 TGTGCAAGTCGCTCCCGTGGGGCTAGCGGGGTGACTTACAATGAGCAGTTCTTC CASRSRGASGVTYNEQFF
NA 14 TRBJ1-1 NA TRBV28 TGTGCCAGCAGCCCTACAGGGTATCGCACTGAAGCTTTCTTT CASSPTGYRTEAFF
TRBD1 13 TRBJ2-7 NA TRBV2 TGTGCCAGCACCCAGGGGGTTCCCTACGAGCAGTACTTC CASTQGVPYEQYF
TRBD1 15 TRBJ2-2 NA TRBV6-5 TGTGCCAGCAGTTACGACAGGGCGAACACCGGGGAGCTGTTTTTT CASSYDRANTGELFF
NA 16 TRBJ1-3 NA TRBV4-2 TGTGCCAGCAGCCTCCCGACAGACGGATCTGGAAACACCATATATTTT CASSLPTDGSGNTIYF
TRBD2 14 TRBJ2-7 NA TRBV5-1 TGCGCCAGCAGCCTAGCGGGACTAACCTACGAGCAGTACTTC CASSLAGLTYEQYF
NA 17 TRBJ2-2 NA TRBV28 TGTGCCAGCAGTTCCGAACATGGGACATCTAACACCGGGGAGCTGTTTTTT CASSSEHGTSNTGELFF
TRBD1 15 TRBJ1-1 NA TRBV27 TGTGCCAGCAGGGAACAGGGGTTTTGGAACACTGAAGCTTTCTTT CASREQGFWNTEAFF
TRBD1 16 TRBJ2-1 NA TRBV28 TGTGCCAGCAGTTCCCCCGGGACAGGGTTGGACAATGAGCAGTTCTTC CASSSPGTGLDNEQFF
NA 18 TRBJ1-1 once TRBV7-9 TGTGCCAGCAGCTCCTTTAGGTCGAGGAACAGGGTTGTCACTGAAGCTTTCTTT CASSSFRSRNRVVTEAFF
NA 15 TRBJ1-4 NA TRBV15 TGTGCCACCAGCAGAGCGGGGGGTACTAATGAAAAACTGTTTTTT CATSRAGGTNEKLFF
NA 11 TRBJ2-7 NA TRBV6-6 TGTGCCAGCAGTTATCTGTACGAGCAGTACTTC CASSYLYEQYF
TRBD1 14 TRBJ2-7 NA TRBV6-1 TGTGCCAGCAGGAACAGGGGGCAGGCCTACGAGCAGTACTTC CASRNRGQAYEQYF
NA 15 TRBJ1-4 few TRBV7-9 TGTGCCAGCAGCTTAGCGTGGCAGGATAATGAAAAACTGTTTTTT CASSLAWQDNEKLFF
NA 14 TRBJ2-7 once TRBV6-6 TGTGCCAGCAGTTATGGCGGGGCATCCTACGAGCAGTACTTC CASSYGGASYEQYF
NA 14 TRBJ1-4 NA TRBV28 TGTGCCAGCAGTCTGAGGGGGAAACTTGAAAAACTGTTTTTT CASSLRGKLEKLFF
TRBD1 16 TRBJ2-7 once TRBV13 TGTGCCAGCAGCTTAATTCCCGGACAGGGGGCCCACGAGCAGTACTTC CASSLIPGQGAHEQYF
TRBD1 15 TRBJ1-3 NA TRBV18 TGTGCCAGCTCGCGGGGACAGCACTCTGGAAACACCATATATTTT CASSRGQHSGNTIYF
TRBD1 13 TRBJ2-1 once TRBV7-3 TGTGCCAGCAGCTTGGGACAGTGGAATGAGCAGTTCTTC CASSLGQWNEQFF
NA 14 TRBJ2-2 NA TRBV4-2 TGTGCCAGCAGCCGGGGACAGAACACCGGGGAGCTGTTTTTT CASSRGQNTGELFF
TRBD2 20 TRBJ2-1 NA TRBV7-3 TGTGCCAGCAGCTTAAGGGGAGGACTAGCGGGAGATTCGGGGGACAATGAGCAGTTCTTC CASSLRGGLAGDSGDNEQFF
NA 14 TRBJ1-2 NA TRBV7-9 TGTGCCAGCAGCATCCCGCAGGGTGGCTATGGCTACACCTTC CASSIPQGGYGYTF
NA 16 TRBJ2-7 NA TRBV11-2 TGTGCCAGCAGCTTAGATGGACAGCCCTTCTCCTACGAGCAGTACTTC CASSLDGQPFSYEQYF
NA 12 TRBJ2-7 few TRBV5-4 TGTGCCAGCAGCTTGGAGGTGACAGCTCAGTACTTC CASSLEVTAQYF
TRBD2 17 TRBJ2-1 NA TRBV4-2 TGTGCCAGCAGCCAAGATGCTAGCGGGAGCTCCTACAATGAGCAGTTCTTC CASSQDASGSSYNEQFF
NA 14 TRBJ1-1 NA TRBV2 TGTGCCAGCAGTGTGTCCCCGGGGAGGGGTGAAGCTTTCTTT CASSVSPGRGEAFF
TRBD2 15 TRBJ2-1 once TRBV7-9 TGTGCCAGCAGCGAAACTAGCGGAGAGTACAATGAGCAGTTCTTC CASSETSGEYNEQFF
TRBD2 16 TRBJ2-1 once TRBV18 TGTGCCAGCTCACCGACAGGACTAGCGTTCCCCAATGAGCAGTTCTTC CASSPTGLAFPNEQFF
TRBD1 12 TRBJ1-1 NA TRBV2 TGTGCCAGCAGTGAGACAGGGGTTGAAGCTTTCTTT CASSETGVEAFF
TRBD1 13 TRBJ2-7 NA TRBV6-5 TGTGCCAGCAGACAGGGGGCGCTACCCGAGCAGTACTTC CASRQGALPEQYF
TRBD2 13 TRBJ2-7 NA TRBV5-6 TGTGCCAGCAGCTATGGCCGGGGGGACGAGCAGTACTTC CASSYGRGDEQYF
TRBD1 14 TRBJ1-2 NA TRBV7-9 TGTGCCAGCAGCCGACCGGGACAGGGGGATGGCTACACCTTC CASSRPGQGDGYTF
NA 14 TRBJ2-7 NA TRBV7-2 TGTGCCAGCAGCTTGACTATCAGCTCCTACGAGCAGTACTTC CASSLTISSYEQYF
NA 15 TRBJ2-3 NA TRBV9 TGTGCCAGCAGCGTAGGTCCGGGGGGCACAGATACGCAGTATTTT CASSVGPGGTDTQYF
TRBD1 13 TRBJ2-2 few TRBV2 TGTGCCAGCAGAACAGGGGGTCACGGGGAGCTGTTTTTT CASRTGGHGELFF
NA 15 TRBJ1-2 NA TRBV19 TGTGCCAGTAGTATAGTACAGGACAGTAACTATGGCTACACCTTC CASSIVQDSNYGYTF
TRBD1 13 TRBJ1-5 NA TRBV7-4 TGTGCCAGCAGCTTCAGGGGGGATCAGCCCCAGCATTTT CASSFRGDQPQHF
TRBD1 14 TRBJ2-7 NA TRBV27 TGTGCCAGCAGCTCGGACAGGGTCCCCTACGAGCAGTACTTC CASSSDRVPYEQYF
NA 16 TRBJ2-1 NA TRBV5-1 TGCGCCAGCAGCCCTATAGCGGCGACCTCCTACAATGAGCAGTTCTTC CASSPIAATSYNEQFF
NA 13 TRBJ2-2 NA TRBV6-1 TGTGCCAGCAGTTATCTCGGTCCCGGGGAGCTGTTTTTT CASSYLGPGELFF
TRBD1 15 TRBJ2-2 NA TRBV27 TGTGCCAGCAGTTTCGACAGGGGAAGGACCGGGGAGCTGTTTTTT CASSFDRGRTGELFF
TRBD1 14 TRBJ2-7 NA TRBV18 TGTGCCAGCTCACCAGGGACAGGGGTTGACGAGCAGTACTTC CASSPGTGVDEQYF
TRBD1 16 TRBJ2-7 NA TRBV11-1 TGTGCCAGCAGCTGGCACAGCGACAGGGGTTACTACGAGCAGTACTTC CASSWHSDRGYYEQYF
TRBD1 15 TRBJ2-2 NA TRBV6-6 TGTGCCAGCAGTAGCCGACAGGGAGCAACCGGGGAGCTGTTTTTT CASSSRQGATGELFF
NA 16 TRBJ2-1 NA TRBV5-5 TGTGCCAGCAGCTTGGGGGCGATGGTGGTGTACGATGAGCAGTTCTTC CASSLGAMVVYDEQFF
NA 16 TRBJ1-1 once TRBV18 TGTGCCAGCTCACGGTCATACAGAGAACTGAACACTGAAGCTTTCTTT CASSRSYRELNTEAFF
NA 15 TRBJ1-2 NA TRBV28 TGTGCCAGCAACAGTGGGGCAGGGACTAACTATGGCTACACCTTC CASNSGAGTNYGYTF
TRBD2 17 TRBJ2-1 NA TRBV27 TGTGCCAGCAGTTTAGACGGGGCGGGGGTGCACTACAATGAGCAGTTCTTC CASSLDGAGVHYNEQFF
TRBD2 16 TRBJ2-7 NA TRBV18 TGTGCCAGCTCACCACTTTCCCCTAGCGGGCCCTACGAGCAGTACTTC CASSPLSPSGPYEQYF
NA 9 TRBJ2-1 NA TRBV19 TGTGCCAGTCGGGATGAGCAGTTCTTC CASRDEQFF